A selection of T cell receptor beta chains follows, all from one sample in a study of patients and donors after allogeneic stem cell transplantation. TCRdb re-derived calls from the RT-PCR reads in MiXCR, one entry per CDR3 protein. The sample shows about 160,000 distinct CDR3 sequences, 30% to 45% of them seen only once. Sequenced input: blood, either unsorted or a sorted T cell fraction (not recorded which). Every receptor here comes from a human donor who was either an allogeneic HSCT recipient or a stem cell or donor lymphocyte infusion donor (not recorded which). It is not recorded whose cells these are; they may come from a transplant donor. The conserved cysteine and the conserved F or W are not part of the CDR3 here.

v_call: TRBV7-6
cdr3_aa: ASSGGPHSYEQY

v_call: TRBV29-1
cdr3_aa: SAALGGSNQPQH

v_call: TRBV5-4
cdr3_aa: ASSLVPGSGTDTQY

v_call: TRBV18
cdr3_aa: ASSPPSIGTGELF

v_call: TRBV9
cdr3_aa: ASSAPPSGANVLT

v_call: TRBV5-5
cdr3_aa: ASSLELVWNTIY

v_call: TRBV12-3/TRBV12-4
cdr3_aa: ASSLTGGTDTQY

v_call: TRBV4-2
cdr3_aa: ASSYQLPGTSGGGEQF

v_call: TRBV27
cdr3_aa: ASSPLGEATYEQY

v_call: TRBV6-1
cdr3_aa: ASSPDRDYGYT

v_call: TRBV5-1
cdr3_aa: ASRVTGNYNSPLH

v_call: TRBV6-6
cdr3_aa: ASWGQESQPQH

v_call: TRBV12-3/TRBV12-4
cdr3_aa: ASKGRSSNQPQH

v_call: TRBV5-1
cdr3_aa: ASSSTGQGYGYT

v_call: TRBV6-5
cdr3_aa: ASSSSGQTPTHTQY

v_call: TRBV5-1
cdr3_aa: ASSSQGEFDTIY

v_call: TRBV29-1
cdr3_aa: SAYGTAYGYT